This paragraph reports one T cell receptor beta chain. The CDR3 runs to 15 residues. The V end was cut by 0 bases, the J end by 3 bases, with 11 bases between. Germline CDR1 is GTSNPN and CDR2 is SVGIG (reference sequence). TCR beta sequencing covered blood CD8+ and CD4+ T cells. The multiple sclerosis control cohort comprised treatment-naive individuals presenting with stable or active relapsing-remitting disease. Negative isolation yielded the CD8+ and CD4+ T cells, while FACS enriched the TEMRA cells. The entry originates in a study of CD8 T cells in Susac syndrome. An input of roughly 0.5 to 1 ug of RNA was subjected to reverse transcription using random hexamers. Amplification of the TCR beta CDR3 was carried out by immunoSEQ multiplex PCR, which spanned a total of 54 Vbeta and 13 Jbeta segments. TCRdb reanalysed the immunoSEQ multiplex PCR reads using MiXCR and keeps one entry per CDR3 protein. The sample contains roughly 120,000 distinct CDR3 sequences, roughly 94% of which appear only once.

Sequencing was performed on CD4+ T cells from PBMCs. The J gene is TRBJ2-2, the V gene TRBV30; D not resolved. The source of this sequence is a human donor with multiple sclerosis. Here the CDR3 reads CAWSVGLSYTGELFF. The CDR3 DNA follows: TGTGCCTGGAGTGTAGGGCTTTCTTACACCGGGGAGCTGTTTTTT.